Included here is one T cell receptor (beta chain) sequence, with context. This specimen comes from a study of blood T cell repertoires in COVID-19. V lost 8 bases and J lost 5; bases outside the gene matches: 6. This CDR3 region has 12 residues. The germline V gene has CDR1 SQVTM and CDR2 ANQGSEA. Data came from immunoSEQ multiplex PCR; TCRdb stores just in-frame clones and leaves some out. The sample has about 180,000 clones, about 80% seen once. Sequenced sample: peripheral blood. The chain has TRBV29-1 and TRBJ2-7; 10 nucleotides align to TRBD1. The receptor was isolated from a human donor in a cohort sampled during active COVID-19. For the CDR3, the DNA is TGCAGCCTTAAGACAGGGGGCAACGAGCAGTACTTC. Its protein is CSLKTGGNEQYF.